Listed here are 20 T cell receptor beta chains from one sample, sequenced in a study of T cells in tuberculosis. Generated by immunoSEQ multiplex PCR, the TCRdb table keeps only in-frame clones and is missing some. This sample has roughly 60,000 clones; under 90% occur once, and the top ten carry 13%. Sorting used thawed, overnight-rested PBMC stained with anti-CD3, a viability dye and GMM-loaded CD1B tetramer. CD1B tetramers were loaded with Rhodococcus equi-derived C32 glucose monomycolate. The sample taken for sequencing was CD1b-GMM tetramer-negative cells sorted from PBMCs. The receptors stem from an adult woman with latent tuberculosis.

The chain combines TRBV19 with TRBJ1-3; D is ambiguous. The CDR3 has 16 residues. Trimming shortened V by 6 bases and J by 0 bases, and 15 bases separated the two germline ends. Germline lookup yields CDR1 LNHDA and CDR2 SQIVND (reference sequence). DNA of the CDR3: TGTGCCAGTAGCCTCCGCGGGTCGGCCTCTGGAAACACCATATATTTT. Its protein is CASSLRGSASGNTIYF.

The chain couples TRBV28 to TRBJ1-2; TRBD1 aligns across 7 bases. The germline gives CDR1 MDHEN, CDR2 SYDVKM. The V and J ends lost 1 base and 5 bases, in that order; junction bases with no gene match: 4. The CDR3 sequence is 14 residues long. CDR3 in DNA: TGTGCCAGCAGTTTATTCCAGGGGGTATATGGCTACACCTTC. Translation: CASSLFQGVYGYTF.

In the case of this clone: The sample has other DNA sequences that encode this CDR3 too. V and J are TRBV28 and TRBJ2-7; tentative D call: TRBD2 (5 bases). The ends were cut back, 3 bases at V and 2 bases at J, with 20 bases in the middle. CDR1 is MDHEN and CDR2 is SYDVKM in the germline V gene. This CDR3 contains 17 residues. This CDR3 is CASSFSRASSLTYEQYF. The CDR3 nucleotides read TGTGCCAGCAGTTTCTCCCGCGCTAGCTCCCTTACCTACGAGCAGTACTTC.

The chain employs TRBV6-1 and TRBJ2-5; 7 bases align to TRBD1. From germline, CDR1 is MNHNS and CDR2 SASEGT. J gave up 2 bases and V 2 bases, and 5 bases lay outside the gene matches. This CDR3 has 15 residues. Here the CDR3 reads CASSETWGQQETQYF. The DNA for the CDR3 is TGTGCCAGCAGTGAAACTTGGGGACAGCAAGAGACCCAGTACTTC.

The rearrangement uses TRBV27 and TRBJ1-3; no definite D call. Germline CDR1 MNHEY, CDR2 SMNVEV (reference sequence). The V gene lost 3 bases and the J gene lost 4 bases, with 10 bases spanning the gap. The CDR3 sequence is 14 residues long. The CDR3 sequence is CASSLRGRGNTIYF. CDR3 sequence (DNA): TGTGCCAGCAGTTTGAGAGGGAGGGGAAACACCATATATTTT.

This chain uses TRBV7-3 with TRBJ2-3, with TRBD2 matching over 10 bases. CDR3 length equals 13 residues. The ends lost 1 base at V and 11 bases at J; junction bases unmatched: 3. CDR1 and CDR2 from the germline V gene are SGHTA and FQGTGA. CDR3 residues: CASSLNPSGGQYF. Here the CDR3 DNA reads TGTGCCAGCAGCTTAAATCCTAGCGGGGGGCAGTATTTT.

V is TRBV28 and J is TRBJ2-1; 10 nucleotides align to TRBD1. Trimming at V came to 1 base and at J to 15 bases, leaving 9 bases not matched to a gene. Germline V gives CDR1 MDHEN, CDR2 SYDVKM. The CDR3 length is 14 residues. The chain's CDR3 is CASSLFRQGASPFF. Written as DNA, the CDR3 is TGTGCCAGCAGTTTATTTAGACAGGGGGCTTCTCCGTTCTTC.

This clone was counted a few times. The chain carries TRBV27 and TRBJ2-7; no clear D. The CDR3 is 13 residues long. Germline CDR1 MNHEY, CDR2 SMNVEV (reference sequence). Trimming removed 8 bases at V and 0 bases at J, with 11 bases between. The CDR3 region is CASGPRGSYEQYF. The CDR3 coding sequence is TGTGCCAGCGGTCCTAGAGGCTCCTACGAGCAGTACTTC.

The CDR3 protein is CATSRDRKNTEAFF. Written as DNA, the CDR3 is TGTGCCACCAGCAGAGACAGAAAGAACACTGAAGCTTTCTTT. The chain joins TRBV15 to TRBJ1-1; D is unresolved. Germline V lookup: CDR1 LNHNV, CDR2 YYDKDF (reference sequence). The V end was cut by 0 bases, the J end by 1 base, with 6 bases between. CDR3 length equals 14 residues. The complete variable domain, with remaining parts taken from reference TRBV15 and TRBJ1-1, reads DAMVIQNPRYQVTQFGKPVTLSCSQTLNHNVMYWYQQKSSQAPKLLFHYYDKDFNNEADTPDNFQSRRPNTSFCFLDIRSPGLGDTAMYLCATSRDRKNTEAFFGQGTRLTVV.

The chain has TRBV28 and TRBJ2-1, with TRBD2 identical over 7 bases. V lost 1 base to trimming and J lost 4 bases; unmatched junction nucleotides: 1. Germline V gene data show CDR1 as MDHEN and CDR2 as SYDVKM. The length of the CDR3 is 14 residues. The CDR3, as DNA: TGTGCCAGCAGTTTATTGGGGGGGTACAATGAGCAGTTCTTC. Encoded protein: CASSLLGGYNEQFF.

The chain has TRBV20-1 and TRBJ2-7; D is ambiguous. In germline, CDR1 is DFQATT, CDR2 SNEGSKA (reference sequence). This CDR3 is built from 11 residues. V was trimmed by 6 bases and J by 3 bases, leaving 9 bases between them. CDR3 protein: CSALTGYEQYF. Written as DNA, the CDR3 is TGCAGTGCCCTAACGGGCTACGAGCAGTACTTC.

V gene TRBV11-3 combines with J gene TRBJ2-5; D not certain. The germline V and J ends were trimmed by 5 bases and 1 base, with 5 bases remaining between them. This CDR3 comprises 12 residues. In germline, CDR1 is SGHNT, CDR2 YENEEA. The CDR3 DNA reads as TGTGCCAGCAGCCTCGTCCAAGAGACCCAGTACTTC. It is translated as CASSLVQETQYF. The full variable domain, with the rest looked up from reference TRBV11-3 and TRBJ2-5, is EAGVVQSPRYKIIEKKQPVAFWCNPISGHNTLYWYLQNLGQGPELLIRYENEEAVDDSQLPKDRFSAERLKGVDSTLKIQPAELGDSAVYLCASSLVQETQYFGPGTRLLVL.

This chain joins TRBV4-3 and TRBJ1-3; D remains ambiguous. CDR3 length: 13 amino acids. V was clipped by 3 bases and J by 8 bases, with 11 bases between them. Per the germline V gene, CDR1 is LGHNA and CDR2 is YSLEER. The CDR3 DNA reads TGCGCCAGCAGCCACCCTAAAGTGGACACCATATATTTT. Translating it yields CASSHPKVDTIYF.

In nucleotides, the CDR3 is TGTGCCAGCAGCGCCCCGGGACAGGGGCCCTACGAGCAGTACTTC. Its protein product is CASSAPGQGPYEQYF. This chain joins TRBV28 and TRBJ2-7, with 10 bases identical to TRBD1. The CDR3 loop spans 15 amino acids. CDR1 is MDHEN and CDR2 is SYDVKM in the germline V gene. V shed 6 bases, J shed 2 bases, and the junction held 7 bases outside the gene matches. The full variable domain, in which reference TRBV28 and TRBJ2-7 provide the parts outside the CDR3, is DVKVTQSSRYLVKRTGEKVFLECVQDMDHENMFWYRQDPGLGLRLIYFSYDVKMKEKGDIPEGYSVSREKKERFSLILESASTNQTSMYLCASSAPGQGPYEQYFGPGTRLTVT.

The rearrangement joins TRBV5-6 to TRBJ2-1; 7 nucleotides agree with TRBD2. This CDR3 has 15 residues. Germline lookup yields CDR1 SGHDT and CDR2 YYEEEE. Losses at the gene ends were 4 bases for V and 6 bases for J; bases not matched to a gene: 10. CDR3 sequence: CASSREAGKGNEQFF. The CDR3 nucleotides are TGTGCCAGCAGCCGGGAGGCAGGGAAGGGCAATGAGCAGTTCTTC.

The chain employs TRBV9 and TRBJ2-1; D is ambiguous. Trimming took off 0 bases at V and 6 bases at J, with 10 bases between the two ends. Germline values: CDR1 SGDLS, CDR2 YYNGEE. This CDR3 contains 14 residues. CDR3 in amino acids: CASSVASGPNEQFF. In DNA, the CDR3 is TGTGCCAGCAGCGTAGCTTCGGGTCCCAATGAGCAGTTCTTC.

The J gene is TRBJ1-5, the V gene TRBV28; D is unresolved. The germline V gene encodes CDR1 MDHEN and CDR2 SYDVKM. This CDR3 region has 16 residues. V lost 5 bases and J 0 bases, leaving 14 bases between the germline ends. CDR3 residues: CASSGIKSYSNQPQHF. The CDR3 region has the DNA TGTGCCAGCAGTGGTATAAAGAGTTATAGCAATCAGCCCCAGCATTTT.

The chain joins TRBV7-9 to TRBJ2-5, with 8 bases that match TRBD1. The CDR3 is made up of 16 amino acids. Germline V gives CDR1 SEHNR, CDR2 FQNEAQ (reference sequence). V lost 3 bases to trimming and J lost 2 bases; unmatched junction nucleotides: 8. The CDR3 DNA reads TGTGCCAGCAGCTTGGACCTGCGGACAGGGCAAGAGACCCAGTACTTC. This codes for CASSLDLRTGQETQYF.

This clone came up a few times. The genes are TRBV5-1 and TRBJ2-1; D not resolved. The CDR3 spans 14 residues. V gave up 0 bases and J gave up 6 bases, with 10 bases separating them. Germline V CDR1 and CDR2: SGHRS, YFSETQ. This chain's CDR3 is CASSLEHGANEQFF. The CDR3 DNA sequence: TGCGCCAGCAGCTTGGAGCATGGAGCCAATGAGCAGTTCTTC.

This clone was picked up one time. The chain is built from TRBV5-1 and TRBJ2-1; 11 positions agree with TRBD1. The junction had 8 bases not matched to a gene; V was cut back by 4 bases and J by 5 bases. CDR1 is SGHRS and CDR2 is YFSETQ in the germline V gene. The CDR3 runs 16 residues. CDR3 sequence (DNA): TGCGCCAGCAGCCACGGGGGGACAGGGGGTAACAATGAGCAGTTCTTC. Translated, it gives CASSHGGTGGNNEQFF.